This TCR beta chain derives from a study of T cell repertoires in cytomegalovirus infection. As for the study in general: The public TCR beta signatures pointed to both CMV infection and matching HLA type.

In this sample, this clonotype turned up many times. TCRdb fed the reads into MiXCR, producing one record per CDR3 protein. The table has around 230,000 distinct CDR3 sequences, around 6.2% seen once. The clonotype originates from a human donor in good health (CMV status not recorded). Some clones in this sample may be carry-over from other donors' samples. What was sequenced was PBMCs.

The CDR3 region is CASSQDRHLNTEAFF. CDR3 sequence (DNA): TGCGCCAGCAGCCAAGATCGCCACCTCAACACTGAAGCTTTCTTT. This sequence joins TRBV4-3 and TRBJ1-1; D is unclear. The CDR3 is 15 amino acids. V lost 0 bases and J 2 bases, leaving 10 bases between the germline ends. CDR1 and CDR2 (germline): LGHNA, YSLEER.